This T cell receptor (beta chain) derives from a study of blood T cell repertoires in COVID-19. Study-level information: Both acute and convalescent COVID-19 samples were obtained from the United States, Italy and Spain. From T cells, B-cell-depleted T cells, or PBMCs came the material, which was cDNA or gDNA.

Produced via immunoSEQ multiplex PCR; TCRdb's table is partial and in-frame only. This table holds 70,000 to 95,000 clones, about 80% found once. This clone has ten or more counts. Germline lookup yields CDR1 MGHRA and CDR2 YSYEKL. The CDR3 has 13 residues. V lost 6 bases and J lost 9; bases outside the gene matches: 7. V usage is TRBV4-1 and J usage is TRBJ2-1; 8 bases are shared with TRBD1. The sample was peripheral blood. This clonotype originated in a human donor in a cohort sampled during active COVID-19. CDR3 residues: CASSRTGGGEQFF. DNA for the CDR3: TGCGCCAGCAGTCGCACAGGGGGTGGTGAGCAGTTCTTC.